The sequence of this T cell receptor beta chain was determined in a study of T-cell memory formation after mild COVID-19. Notes on the study in general: CD8+ contracting clones occupied EMRA, while CD4+ ones occupied mainly CM and EM.

TCRdb itself ran the 5' RACE reads through MiXCR, one entry per CDR3 protein. Here the sample spans 130,000 to 150,000 distinct CDR3 sequences, 5.5% to 7% being singletons. Worth noting for this clonotype: Its antigen is still unknown.

The V end was cut by 6 bases, the J end by 0 bases, with 11 bases between. This CDR3 has 14 amino acids. The germline V gene has CDR1 SNHLY and CDR2 FYNNEI. This TCR was sampled from an adult woman who had mild COVID-19 (a few samples of this study predate the infection). Cell type and time point are not known. The chain couples TRBV2 to TRBJ2-5; no reliable D call. Sequencing was performed on PBMCs or a T cell subset sorted from them (not recorded which). CDR3 DNA sequence: TGTGCCAGCAGCCGTAGGACGGACCAAGAGACCCAGTACTTC. It is translated as CASSRRTDQETQYF.